Listed below are T cell receptor beta chains from one sample, sequenced in a study of T-cell reconstitution after alpha-beta-depleted transplantation in children. TCRdb independently ran MiXCR on the PCR reads; one entry per CDR3 protein. The data contain just under 350,000 distinct CDR3 sequences, around 15% of them singletons. The source was PBMCs, mostly from graft donor cells, collected 360 days after TCRalphabeta/CD19-depleted stem cell transplant. These receptors were taken from a male patient aged 2-10 years who had a stem cell transplant for acute lymphoblastic leukemia, so the T cells may come from the graft donor. Both conserved end residues are part of each CDR3. Each record gives: V gene, CDR3 protein.

v_gene: TRBV28; CDR3aa: CASSQDQSREQFF
v_gene: TRBV4-2; CDR3aa: CASSQDTAGENEQFF
v_gene: TRBV7-9; CDR3aa: CASSLAARWSSYNEQFF
v_gene: TRBV28; CDR3aa: CASSLLGGDTDTQYF
v_gene: TRBV29-1; CDR3aa: CSVEGTGAKTQYF
v_gene: TRBV7-2; CDR3aa: CASSLVGGGMNEQYF
v_gene: TRBV28; CDR3aa: CASSLEITYNEQFF
v_gene: TRBV27; CDR3aa: CASSPVSSNIQYF
v_gene: TRBV28; CDR3aa: CASSTSQTAYEQYF
v_gene: TRBV4-2; CDR3aa: CASSQAPGGITDTQYF
v_gene: TRBV9; CDR3aa: CASSVGQGAMVTQYF
v_gene: TRBV20-1; CDR3aa: CSAALGGDTQYF
v_gene: TRBV4-2; CDR3aa: CASSQGKGGGETQYF
v_gene: TRBV12-3/TRBV12-4; CDR3aa: CASSSTPGVGEQYF
v_gene: TRBV19; CDR3aa: CASSSLGAVNQPQHF
v_gene: TRBV20-1; CDR3aa: CSARDGTSRTGELFF
v_gene: TRBV5-4; CDR3aa: CASSFAGLAGWNTGELFF
v_gene: TRBV6-6; CDR3aa: CASSRAGYEQYF
v_gene: TRBV18; CDR3aa: CASSQSGGYEQYF
v_gene: TRBV4-2; CDR3aa: CASSQFSLRTAKLYEQYF
v_gene: TRBV12-3/TRBV12-4; CDR3aa: CASSTQPGNTEAFF
v_gene: TRBV20-1; CDR3aa: CSASRSGVSRTDTQYF
v_gene: TRBV4-2; CDR3aa: CASSQELVAEVKVGHNEQFF
v_gene: TRBV15; CDR3aa: CATSREGEDGSYEQYF
v_gene: TRBV10-3; CDR3aa: CAIRLMNTGELFF
v_gene: TRBV7-9; CDR3aa: CASSLNSEELFF
v_gene: TRBV5-1; CDR3aa: CASSVQERAYEQYF
v_gene: TRBV5-1; CDR3aa: CASSLGGPYNEQFF
v_gene: TRBV11-2; CDR3aa: CASSLGAVAGLAEQYF
v_gene: TRBV6-1; CDR3aa: CASSEGKETQYF
v_gene: TRBV20-1; CDR3aa: CSVRGAGANEKLFF
v_gene: TRBV11-1; CDR3aa: CASSSGLSGDLHAQETQYF